This passage covers 5 T cell receptor beta chains from one sample sequenced in a study of cytomegalovirus exposure and HLA in healthy donors. Assay: immunoSEQ multiplex PCR; the TCRdb copy retains only in-frame clones and omits some. Of more than 85,000 clones listed, more than 85% are singletons. Sequenced input: PBMCs. The receptor source for this set is a woman younger than 30 in good health and CMV-seropositive.

The V and J genes are TRBV5-1 and TRBJ2-3; 9 positions match TRBD1. The CDR3 has 14 amino acids. Looked up from germline, CDR1 is SGHRS and CDR2 is YFSETQ. Trimming at V came to 3 bases and at J to 3 bases, leaving 2 bases not matched to a gene. The CDR3 region has the DNA TGCGCCAGCAGCTCACAGGGGGCGACAGATACGCAGTATTTT. Protein sequence: CASSSQGATDTQYF.

J is TRBJ1-5 and V is TRBV7-2, with a possible D match to TRBD1 (6 bases). Germline lookup yields CDR1 SGHTA and CDR2 FQGNSA. There are 15 residues in the CDR3. V was clipped by 0 bases and J by 7 bases, with 13 bases between them. CDR3 nucleotides: TGTGCCAGCAGCTTAGCAACAGGGTCCCACCAGCCCCAGCATTTT. Encoded protein: CASSLATGSHQPQHF.

A remark on this clone: This specimen includes other DNA sequences encoding the same CDR3. V and J are TRBV7-3 and TRBJ2-3; D is possibly TRBD2 (7 bases). V lost 1 base and J lost 0, with 8 bases in between. The germline gives CDR1 SGHTA, CDR2 FQGTGA. CDR3 length equals 15 residues. The CDR3 protein is CASSLSGGSTDTQYF. The CDR3 nucleotides are TGTGCCAGCAGCTTAAGCGGGGGCAGCACAGATACGCAGTATTTT.

The chain employs TRBV28 and TRBJ2-7; D gene unclear. CDR1 is MDHEN and CDR2 is SYDVKM in the germline V gene. CDR3 length equals 10 residues. The V end lost 5 bases, the J end lost 6 bases, and 5 bases lay between the germline ends. CDR3 in amino acids: CASSLCEQYF. The DNA for the CDR3 is TGTGCCAGCAGTCTTTGCGAGCAGTACTTC.

The table lists this clone with a count of one. The V call is TRBV27, the J call TRBJ2-7; 7 bases are a match to TRBD1. Germline V lookup: CDR1 MNHEY, CDR2 SMNVEV (reference sequence). Losses at the gene ends were 4 bases for V and 4 bases for J; bases not matched to a gene: 7. The CDR3 is 14 amino acids. Here the CDR3 DNA reads TGTGCCAGCAGTTACGAGACAGGGTTTTACGAGCAGTACTTC. Translation gives CASSYETGFYEQYF.